Below are 18 T cell receptor beta chains sequenced from a single sample in a study of T cell repertoires in cytomegalovirus infection. In TCRdb, the reads were re-called with MiXCR into one record per CDR3 protein. The sample includes about a million distinct CDR3 sequences, roughly 30% of them seen just once. No antigen has been identified for these receptors. This specimen consisted of cultured CD8+ T cells from PBMCs, obtained from culture after CMV antigen stimulation. The receptor set was obtained from a human donor in good health (CMV status not recorded). Some clones in this sample may be carry-over from other donors' samples.

This clonotype came up many times. The J gene is TRBJ1-1, the V gene TRBV6-5, with D hard to call. V lost 6 bases, J lost 1 base, and 12 bases lay in between. The CDR3 consists of 14 residues. The germline CDR1 and CDR2 sequences are MNHEY and SVGAGI. CDR3 residues: CASRIGPTNTEAFF. Here the CDR3 DNA reads TGTGCCAGCAGAATTGGACCTACGAACACTGAAGCTTTCTTT.

This clonotype turned up a few times. The chain has TRBV6-5 and TRBJ2-1; D might be TRBD2 (5 bases). The CDR3 covers 14 residues. Germline assignment: CDR1 MNHEY and CDR2 SVGAGI. V was clipped by 6 bases and J by 7 bases, with 16 bases between them. Here the CDR3 DNA reads TGTGCCAGCAGCGTAACGGGGTACCCAAATGAGCAGTTCTTC. Translating gives CASSVTGYPNEQFF.

There are a few counts of this clonotype. The V and J genes are TRBV11-2 and TRBJ2-1; 8 positions agree with TRBD1. V gave up 7 bases and J gave up 5 bases; unmatched junction bases: 7. This CDR3 is 14 amino acids long. The germline V gene has CDR1 SGHAT and CDR2 FQNNGV. The CDR3, as DNA: TGTGCCAGCACCAAGACAGGGGCGGACAATGAGCAGTTCTTC. Translated, it gives CASTKTGADNEQFF.

This clonotype was counted a few times. The V gene is TRBV6-1, the J gene TRBJ2-7, with D hard to call. This CDR3 has 11 residues. Germline lookup yields CDR1 MNHNS and CDR2 SASEGT. V was clipped by 7 bases and J by 4 bases, with 8 bases between them. Here the CDR3 reads CASMGWYEQYF. Here the CDR3 DNA reads TGTGCCAGCATGGGGTGGTACGAGCAGTACTTC.

The chain combines TRBV28 with TRBJ1-5, with a weak D call TRBD1 (6 bases). The CDR3 contains 15 residues. Trimming shortened V by 2 bases and J by 6 bases, and 14 bases separated the two germline ends. Per germline, CDR1 MDHEN and CDR2 SYDVKM. The CDR3 DNA follows: TGTGCCAGCAGTTTACGGGGGGCTCGGCGTCAGCCCCAGCATTTT. Its protein product is CASSLRGARRQPQHF.

The chain links TRBV7-6 to TRBJ2-1; D perhaps matches TRBD1 (6 bases). The CDR3 contains 15 residues. The V gene's germline CDR1 is SGHVS and CDR2 FNYEAQ. Trimming took 5 bases from V and 5 from J, leaving 16 bases between them. CDR3 nucleotides: TGTGCCAGCAGCCTCGGACAGCTCAGGGACAATGAGCAGTTCTTC. This sequence encodes CASSLGQLRDNEQFF. Using reference TRBV7-6 and TRBJ2-1 for the parts outside the CDR3, the full variable domain is GAGVSQSPRYKVTKRGQDVALRCDPISGHVSLYWYRQALGQGPEFLTYFNYEAQQDKSGLPNDRFSAERPEGSISTLTIQRTEQRDSAMYRCASSLGQLRDNEQFFGPGTRLTVL.

This chain uses TRBV7-2 with TRBJ1-5; 11 nucleotides agree with TRBD1. The V gene's germline CDR1 is SGHTA and CDR2 FQGNSA. V lost 1 base, J lost 9 bases, and 5 bases stayed unmatched. The CDR3 runs 15 residues. CDR3 sequence reads: CASSLGTGGPPPQHF. In DNA, the CDR3 is TGTGCCAGCAGCTTAGGGACAGGGGGCCCCCCGCCCCAGCATTTT.

This clonotype has a handful of counts. The chain links TRBV4-1 to TRBJ2-2; 16 bases fit TRBD2. Losses at the gene ends were 0 bases for V and 4 bases for J; bases not matched to a gene: 8. Germline V gene lookup returns CDR1 MGHRA and CDR2 YSYEKL. The CDR3 is 20 amino acids. In DNA, the CDR3 is TGCGCCAGCAGCCAAGATCCGGGACTAGCGGGGGGGCCGAGCACCGGGGAGCTGTTTTTT. It encodes CASSQDPGLAGGPSTGELFF.

Comments on this clonotype: It is likely a read error, because the conserved phenylalanine at the end of the CDR3 is missing. No DNA is shown, since the ends of the CDR3 on it are uncertain; the CDR3 is the one TCRdb lists. The gene calls are TRBV15 and TRBJ1-1; TRBD1, the table's D call, lacks a check against the DNA. The CDR3 extends over 13 residues, inclusive of both ends. Germline CDR1 is LNHNV and CDR2 is YYDKDF (reference sequence). The CDR3 loop reads CATSPSIEGGWSI.

The CDR3 region has the DNA TGTGCCACGACAAACAGGGGCACGAACACTGAAGCTTTCTTT. Its translation is CATTNRGTNTEAFF. This chain joins TRBV15 and TRBJ1-1; 7 bases fit TRBD1. CDR1 and CDR2 (germline): LNHNV, YYDKDF (reference sequence). The CDR3 contains 14 residues. The junction had 8 bases not matched to a gene; V was cut back by 9 bases and J by 1 base.

This CDR3 is CSARSRATYEQYV. CDR3 bases: TGCAGTGCTAGATCCAGAGCTACCTACGAGCAGTACGTC. The chain uses TRBV20-1 and TRBJ2-7; D ambiguous. The CDR3 length is 13 residues. Trimming pared 2 bases from V and 2 bases from J, leaving 10 bases between. Germline CDR1 is DFQATT and CDR2 is SNEGSKA (reference sequence).

This clonotype was counted many times. CDR3 protein: CASSLGGRYTGELFF. In nucleotides, the CDR3 is TGTGCCAGCAGCTTGGGCGGGCGTTACACCGGGGAGCTGTTTTTT. The chain links TRBV7-2 to TRBJ2-2; a possible D gene is TRBD2 (5 bases). The length of the CDR3 is 15 residues. V was clipped by 3 bases and J by 3 bases, with 11 bases between them. Germline V gene sequence: CDR1 SGHTA, CDR2 FQGNSA.

This clonotype was counted many times. V and J are TRBV12-3 or TRBV12-4 and TRBJ2-1; possibly TRBD1 or TRBD2 for D (5 bases each). The CDR3 runs to 13 residues. V shed 2 bases and J shed 14 bases, with 16 bases lying between them. In DNA form, the CDR3 reads TGTGCCAGCAGTTTATCGGGGCCCCCCGGAGAGTTCTTC. Protein product: CASSLSGPPGEFF.

At least ten counts were recorded for this clonotype. V usage is TRBV10-3 and J usage is TRBJ2-3, with D possibly being TRBD1 (5 bases). In germline, CDR1 is ENHRY, CDR2 SYGVKD. This CDR3 comprises 14 residues. The ends were cut back, 6 bases at V and 9 bases at J, with 19 bases in the middle. CDR3 sequence reads: CAIRLDTQFDTQYF. The DNA of the CDR3 is TGTGCCATCAGATTGGACACCCAATTTGACACGCAGTATTTT.

The gene calls are TRBV6-2 or TRBV6-3 and TRBJ2-3; D uncertain. Trimming pared 2 bases from V and 0 bases from J, leaving 6 bases between. The CDR3 covers 14 residues. CDR1 MNHEY and CDR2 SVGEGT come from the germline V gene. CDR3 in amino acids: CASSYIWSTDTQYF. DNA for the CDR3: TGTGCCAGCAGTTACATCTGGAGCACAGATACGCAGTATTTT.

The table lists this clonotype with many counts. The V and J genes are TRBV7-2 and TRBJ2-7; D may be TRBD2 (7 bases). From germline, CDR1 is SGHTA and CDR2 FQGNSA. Trimming shortened V by 1 base and J by 2 bases, and 15 bases separated the two germline ends. This CDR3 is built from 16 residues. DNA of the CDR3: TGTGCCAGCAGCTTAGGGGGCGGGGAGGGGGCCTACGAGCAGTACTTC. Amino acids: CASSLGGGEGAYEQYF.

This clonotype was counted many times. This rearrangement joins TRBV7-6 to TRBJ2-5, with no clear D. CDR3 length: 11 amino acids. Germline V gene data show CDR1 as SGHVS and CDR2 as FNYEAQ. V was pared by 5 bases and J by 9 bases, with 10 bases between. The CDR3 region is CASSTGRAQYF. The CDR3 coding sequence is TGTGCCAGCAGCACCGGACGGGCCCAGTACTTC.

This clonotype was found a few times. The V and J genes are TRBV5-6 and TRBJ1-6; 7 positions agree with TRBD1. The CDR3 runs 18 residues. Germline CDR1 and CDR2: SGHDT and YYEEEE. The J segment lost 0 bases and the V segment lost 4 bases, leaving 10 bases of the junction unmatched. CDR3 sequence: CASSGGRQGFSYNSPLHF. The CDR3, as DNA: TGTGCCAGCAGCGGCGGACGACAGGGTTTCTCCTATAATTCACCCCTCCACTTT. Variable domain in full (rest from reference TRBV5-6 and TRBJ1-6): DAGVTQSPTHLIKTRGQQVTLRCSPKSGHDTVSWYQQALGQGPQFIFQYYEEEERQRGNFPDRFSGHQFPNYSSELNVNALLLGDSALYLCASSGGRQGFSYNSPLHFGNGTRLTVT.